Below, 11 T cell receptor beta chains from the same sample are listed, as sequenced in a study of cytomegalovirus exposure and HLA in healthy donors (dated by TCRdb to between 2016 and 2019). The receptor library was made with the immunoSEQ multiplex PCR assay. For the multiplex PCR, a mixture combining 60 forward primers for TCR Vbeta segments and 13 reverse primers for TCR Jbeta segments was used. This immuneACCESS table, as held by TCRdb, lists in-frame sequences with V and J called but not all clones. Of the missing ones, under half trace to an unresolved V gene in checked studies; the others have no known cause. The table for this sample lists some 130,000 clones; around three quarters of them were counted only once. Under 5.5% of the sample is held by the ten biggest clonotypes. The material sequenced was PBMCs. The receptors derive from a man aged 30 to 39 in good health.

This chain links TRBV19 with TRBJ1-3, with 11 bases matching TRBD1. The CDR3 runs to 13 residues. V was pared by 5 bases and J by 8 bases, with 2 bases of the junction left unmatched. The germline gives CDR1 LNHDA, CDR2 SQIVND (reference sequence). This CDR3 reads CASSSGQGDTIYF. For the CDR3, the DNA is TGTGCCAGTAGTTCGGGACAGGGGGACACCATATATTTT. Variable domain in full (rest from reference TRBV19 and TRBJ1-3): DGGITQSPKYLFRKEGQNVTLSCEQNLNHDAMYWYRQDPGQGLRLIYYSQIVNDFQKGDIAEGYSVSREKKESFPLTVTSAQKNPTAFYLCASSSGQGDTIYFGEGSWLTVV.

J is TRBJ2-2 and V is TRBV29-1, with TRBD2 matching 7 bases. Trimming removed 4 bases from V and 7 bases from J; junction bases left unmatched: 9. Germline V lookup: CDR1 SQVTM, CDR2 ANQGSEA. The CDR3 runs 14 residues. This chain's CDR3 is CSVGGGGEGGELFF. As DNA, the CDR3 is TGCAGCGTTGGGGGGGGAGGGGAGGGCGGGGAGCTGTTTTTT.

In DNA, the CDR3 is TGTGCCAGCAGCTTAGTTGGGGAGGCGGCTAACTATGGCTACACCTTC. Translated: CASSLVGEAANYGYTF. V gene TRBV7-2 combines with J gene TRBJ1-2, with unresolved D. Germline V gene sequence: CDR1 SGHTA, CDR2 FQGNSA. The CDR3 contains 16 residues. Deletions cut 1 base from V and 0 bases from J, with 12 bases between.

The chain combines TRBV7-9 with TRBJ1-1; D is possibly TRBD1 (6 bases). The V gene lost 7 bases and the J gene lost 7 bases, with 19 bases spanning the gap. Germline V gene lookup returns CDR1 SEHNR and CDR2 FQNEAQ (reference sequence). The CDR3 is made up of 14 amino acids. CDR3 sequence (DNA): TGTGCCAGCAACCCAGGGGCAGGGGTGGGTGAAGCTTTCTTT. This encodes CASNPGAGVGEAFF.

This chain uses TRBV28 with TRBJ2-5, with D possibly TRBD1 on 6 matching bases. The V end was cut by 4 bases, the J end by 4 bases, with 16 bases between. Germline-derived CDR1 and CDR2 are MDHEN and SYDVKM. This CDR3 spans 15 amino acids. This chain's CDR3 is CASSSIGTYTETQYF. The CDR3, as DNA: TGTGCCAGCAGTTCTATCGGGACATATACAGAGACCCAGTACTTC.

The chain combines TRBV11-3 with TRBJ2-2; 9 positions match TRBD2. This CDR3 region has 15 residues. J was trimmed by 8 bases and V by 3 bases; bases with no gene match: 7. The V gene's germline CDR1 is SGHNT and CDR2 YENEEA. The CDR3 loop is CASSFETSGWGELFF. Here the CDR3 DNA reads TGTGCCAGCAGCTTTGAAACTAGCGGGTGGGGGGAGCTGTTTTTT.

In this sample, this clone turned up a few times. The chain joins TRBV6-5 to TRBJ2-7; 9 bases are a match to TRBD1. The CDR3 spans 12 residues. Germline values: CDR1 MNHEY, CDR2 SVGAGI. J gave up 4 bases and V 5 bases, and 0 bases lay outside the gene matches. CDR3 sequence: CASSGQGYEQYF. The CDR3 region has the DNA TGTGCCAGCAGTGGACAGGGGTACGAGCAGTACTTC.

The chain couples TRBV19 to TRBJ1-5, with a tentative D call TRBD1 (5 bases). The CDR3 totals 16 residues. Trimming removed 2 bases at V and 4 bases at J, with 15 bases between. CDR1 and CDR2 (germline): LNHDA, SQIVND (reference sequence). The CDR3 coding sequence is TGTGCCAGTAGTATAAAGGTTTACGGGGGGAATCAGCCCCAGCATTTT. Protein sequence: CASSIKVYGGNQPQHF.

The chain joins TRBV19 to TRBJ2-1; 11 positions match TRBD2. Germline V gene data show CDR1 as LNHDA and CDR2 as SQIVND (reference sequence). The CDR3 is 16 amino acids. J lost 5 bases, V lost 4 bases, and 7 bases had no gene match. The CDR3 is CASSTGPGLADNEQFF. In DNA form, the CDR3 reads TGTGCCAGTAGTACCGGACCGGGACTAGCGGACAATGAGCAGTTCTTC.

The rearrangement joins TRBV5-6 to TRBJ1-1; 7 bases match TRBD1. Trimming at V came to 3 bases and at J to 3 bases, leaving 8 bases not matched to a gene. The CDR3 length is 15 residues. Germline CDR1 and CDR2: SGHDT and YYEEEE. The CDR3 bases are TGTGCCAGCAGCTCTACAGGGGCAGCGGACACTGAAGCTTTCTTT. Amino acids: CASSSTGAADTEAFF.

The chain couples TRBV27 to TRBJ1-1; D uncertain. V lost 2 bases, J lost 1 base, and 5 bases lay in between. This CDR3 is 13 amino acids long. Germline V gene lookup returns CDR1 MNHEY and CDR2 SMNVEV (reference sequence). The CDR3 spells CASSLAGNTEAFF. The CDR3 DNA is TGTGCCAGCAGTTTAGCGGGGAACACTGAAGCTTTCTTT.